These 11 T cell receptor beta chains originate from one sample sequenced in a study of blood T cell repertoires in COVID-19. The assay was immunoSEQ multiplex PCR, and TCRdb's table has in-frame clones only and misses some. The table includes around 95,000 clones, approximately 84% detected once. Material: peripheral blood. Every receptor here comes from a man aged 25 to 40 in a cohort sampled during active COVID-19.

This clone was detected only a few times. This chain uses TRBV4-2 with TRBJ1-4, with D maybe TRBD1 (5 bases). The CDR3 has 16 amino acids. In germline, CDR1 is LGHNA, CDR2 YNFKEQ. V lost 1 base and J 8 bases, leaving 17 bases between the germline ends. This chain's CDR3 is CASSQVGNTGREKLFF. For the CDR3, the DNA is TGTGCCAGCAGCCAAGTGGGTAACACAGGAAGGGAAAAACTGTTTTTT.

The chain has TRBV12-5 and TRBJ2-3; TRBD2 might be the D (5 bases). The V and J ends lost 4 bases and 0 bases respectively, with 11 bases between them. The germline CDR1 and CDR2 sequences are LGHNT and FRNRAP. The CDR3 has 15 amino acids. CDR3 sequence reads: CASGSPRGSTDTQYF. The CDR3 DNA sequence: TGTGCTAGTGGTTCTCCCCGCGGGAGCACAGATACGCAGTATTTT.

The V and J genes are TRBV13 and TRBJ1-1, with D maybe TRBD1 (5 bases). Germline loops: CDR1 PRHDT, CDR2 FYEKMQ (reference sequence). CDR3 length: 16 amino acids. The V end was cut by 1 base, the J end by 4 bases, with 16 bases between. The CDR3 region is CASSLEVRQGSTEAFF. The CDR3 DNA is TGTGCCAGCAGCTTAGAGGTTCGTCAGGGAAGCACTGAAGCTTTCTTT.

The V and J genes are TRBV19 and TRBJ1-2; TRBD1 matches 7 bases. Germline V CDR1 and CDR2: LNHDA, SQIVND (reference sequence). V trimming: 6 bases; J trimming: 2 bases; junction bases outside the gene matches: 9. CDR3 length equals 15 residues. The CDR3 DNA reads as TGTGCCAGTAGCCGGGGACAGATTCGAAACTATGGCTACACCTTC. Protein: CASSRGQIRNYGYTF.

This chain links TRBV7-9 with TRBJ2-5; 9 bases are shared with TRBD1. CDR1 and CDR2 (germline): SEHNR, FQNEAQ (reference sequence). Unmatched junction bases numbered 6, after V lost 5 bases and J lost 5 bases. This CDR3 has 14 residues. CDR3 nucleotides: TGTGCCAGCAGCCCAACAGGGGGCGGGGAGACCCAGTACTTC. It encodes CASSPTGGGETQYF.

This chain connects TRBV5-1 to TRBJ2-2; no firm D call. This CDR3 contains 15 residues. The V and J ends lost 5 bases and 5 bases respectively, with 16 bases between them. CDR1 and CDR2 (germline): SGHRS, YFSETQ. CDR3 loop: CASRVPGSRTGELFF. DNA for the CDR3: TGCGCCAGCAGGGTCCCAGGTTCAAGGACCGGGGAGCTGTTTTTT.

The V gene is TRBV6-5, the J gene TRBJ2-5; tentatively, D is TRBD1 (5 bases). This CDR3 is 13 amino acids long. Looked up from germline, CDR1 is MNHEY and CDR2 is SVGAGI. V lost 6 bases and J lost 2, with 10 bases in between. The CDR3 sequence is CASRSGLQETQYF. CDR3 DNA: TGTGCCAGCAGATCAGGGCTACAAGAGACCCAGTACTTC.

V usage is TRBV6-5 and J usage is TRBJ1-6; D is unresolved. The CDR3 has 14 residues. V was shortened by 4 bases and J by 4 bases, with 8 bases between the two germline ends. Germline V lookup: CDR1 MNHEY, CDR2 SVGAGI. The CDR3 loop reads CASSSTEYNSPLHF. Written as DNA, the CDR3 is TGTGCCAGCAGTTCGACGGAGTATAATTCACCCCTCCACTTT.

The rearrangement links TRBV14 to TRBJ1-1; tentatively, D is TRBD1 (6 bases). This CDR3 has 13 amino acids. Between the trimmed V and J ends, which lost 1 base and 10 bases, there was a span of 13 bases. CDR1 and CDR2 from the germline V gene are SGHDN and FVKESK. The CDR3 reads CASSQGGGRGAFF. In DNA form, the CDR3 reads TGTGCCAGCAGCCAAGGCGGGGGCCGCGGAGCTTTCTTT.

V and J are TRBV30 and TRBJ2-3; TRBD2 agrees at 15 bases. This CDR3 contains 17 residues. The germline CDR1 and CDR2 sequences are GTSNPN and SVGIG (reference sequence). J was trimmed by 5 bases and V by 3 bases; bases with no gene match: 9. DNA of the CDR3: TGTGCCTGGAGATTCGGGACTAGCGGGGGGTTTGAAGATACGCAGTATTTT. As protein: CAWRFGTSGGFEDTQYF.

V and J are TRBV2 and TRBJ2-1; 8 bases map to TRBD1. Germline V gene data show CDR1 as SNHLY and CDR2 as FYNNEI. The ends lost 6 bases at V and 10 bases at J; junction bases unmatched: 2. There are 11 residues in the CDR3. The CDR3 DNA is TGTGCCAGCAGCGACAGGGGCGAGCAGTTCTTC. Translation gives CASSDRGEQFF.